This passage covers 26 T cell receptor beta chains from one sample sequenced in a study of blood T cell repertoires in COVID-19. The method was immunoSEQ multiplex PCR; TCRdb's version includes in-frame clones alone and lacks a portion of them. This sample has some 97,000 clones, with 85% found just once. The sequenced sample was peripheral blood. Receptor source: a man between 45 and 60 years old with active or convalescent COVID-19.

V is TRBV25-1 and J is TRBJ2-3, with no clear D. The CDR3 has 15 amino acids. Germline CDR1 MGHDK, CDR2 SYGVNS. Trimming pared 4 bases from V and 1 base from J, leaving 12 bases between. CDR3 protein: CASSASFTGTDTQYF. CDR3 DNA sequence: TGTGCCAGCAGTGCGAGTTTCACAGGCACAGATACGCAGTATTTT.

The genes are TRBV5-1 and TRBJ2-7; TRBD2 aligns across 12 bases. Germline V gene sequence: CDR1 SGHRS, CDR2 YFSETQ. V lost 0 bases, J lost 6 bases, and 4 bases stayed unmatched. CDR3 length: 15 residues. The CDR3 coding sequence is TGCGCCAGCAGCTTGGGACTAGCGGGAGTGCTCGAGCAGTACTTC. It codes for CASSLGLAGVLEQYF.

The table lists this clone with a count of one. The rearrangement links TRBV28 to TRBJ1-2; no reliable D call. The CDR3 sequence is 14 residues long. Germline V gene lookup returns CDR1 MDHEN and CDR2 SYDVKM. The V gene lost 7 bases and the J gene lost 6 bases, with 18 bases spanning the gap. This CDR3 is CASTIPAGFHGYTF. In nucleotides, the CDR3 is TGTGCCAGCACCATACCCGCGGGTTTTCATGGCTACACCTTC.

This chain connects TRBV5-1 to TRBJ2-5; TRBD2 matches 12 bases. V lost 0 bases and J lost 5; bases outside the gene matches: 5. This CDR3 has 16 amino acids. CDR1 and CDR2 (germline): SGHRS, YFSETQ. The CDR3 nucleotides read TGCGCCAGCAGCTTGGAAGGGACTAGCGGGTTTGAGACCCAGTACTTC. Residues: CASSLEGTSGFETQYF. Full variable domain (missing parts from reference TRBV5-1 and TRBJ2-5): KAGVTQTPRYLIKTRGQQVTLSCSPISGHRSVSWYQQTPGQGLQFLFEYFSETQRNKGNFPGRFSGRQFSNSRSEMNVSTLELGDSALYLCASSLEGTSGFETQYFGPGTRLLVL.

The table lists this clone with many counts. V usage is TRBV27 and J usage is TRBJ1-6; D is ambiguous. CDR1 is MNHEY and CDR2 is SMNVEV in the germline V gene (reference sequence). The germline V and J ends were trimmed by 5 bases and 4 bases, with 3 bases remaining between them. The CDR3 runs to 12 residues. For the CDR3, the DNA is TGTGCCAGCAGTCCATATAATTCACCCCTCCACTTT. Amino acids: CASSPYNSPLHF.

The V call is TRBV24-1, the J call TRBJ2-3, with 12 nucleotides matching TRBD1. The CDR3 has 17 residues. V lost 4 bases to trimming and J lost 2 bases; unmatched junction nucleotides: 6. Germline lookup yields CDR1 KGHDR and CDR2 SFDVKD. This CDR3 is CATSDPGQGAITDTQYF. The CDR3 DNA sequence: TGTGCCACCAGTGACCCGGGACAGGGGGCCATCACAGATACGCAGTATTTT.

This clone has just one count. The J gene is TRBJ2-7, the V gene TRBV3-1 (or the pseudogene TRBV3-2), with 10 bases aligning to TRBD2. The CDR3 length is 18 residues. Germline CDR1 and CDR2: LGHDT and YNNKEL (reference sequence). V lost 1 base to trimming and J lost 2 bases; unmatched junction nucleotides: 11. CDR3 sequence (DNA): TGTGCCAGCAGCCAAGGGGGGGGCTGGACTAGCGGAGCCTACGAGCAGTACTTC. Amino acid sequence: CASSQGGGWTSGAYEQYF.

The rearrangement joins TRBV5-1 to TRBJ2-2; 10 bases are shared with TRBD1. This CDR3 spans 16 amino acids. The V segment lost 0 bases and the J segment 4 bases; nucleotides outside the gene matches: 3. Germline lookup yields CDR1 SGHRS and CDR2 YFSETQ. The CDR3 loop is CASSLGQGASTGELFF. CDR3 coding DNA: TGCGCCAGCAGCTTGGGACAGGGGGCTAGCACCGGGGAGCTGTTTTTT.

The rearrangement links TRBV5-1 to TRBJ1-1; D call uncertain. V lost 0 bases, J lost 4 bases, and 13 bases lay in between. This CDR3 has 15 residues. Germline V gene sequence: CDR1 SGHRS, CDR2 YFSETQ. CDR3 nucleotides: TGCGCCAGCAGCTTGGATGAGGGAGAAGGCACTGAAGCTTTCTTT. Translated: CASSLDEGEGTEAFF.

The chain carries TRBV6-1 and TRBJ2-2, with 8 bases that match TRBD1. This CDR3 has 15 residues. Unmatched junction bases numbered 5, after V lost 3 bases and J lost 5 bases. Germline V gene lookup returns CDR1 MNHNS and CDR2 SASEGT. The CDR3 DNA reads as TGTGCCAGCAGTGAGTCGCAGGGGGCAACCGGGGAGCTGTTTTTT. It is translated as CASSESQGATGELFF.

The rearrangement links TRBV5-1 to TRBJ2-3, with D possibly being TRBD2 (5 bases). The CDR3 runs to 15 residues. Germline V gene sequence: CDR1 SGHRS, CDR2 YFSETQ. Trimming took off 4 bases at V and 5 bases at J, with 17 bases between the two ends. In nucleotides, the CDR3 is TGCGCCAGCAGCCTAGAGCGGAACACGGGAGATACGCAGTATTTT. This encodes CASSLERNTGDTQYF. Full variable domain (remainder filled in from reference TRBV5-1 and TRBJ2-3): KAGVTQTPRYLIKTRGQQVTLSCSPISGHRSVSWYQQTPGQGLQFLFEYFSETQRNKGNFPGRFSGRQFSNSRSEMNVSTLELGDSALYLCASSLERNTGDTQYFGPGTRLTVL.

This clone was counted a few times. The CDR3 sequence is CASSGQGNEQYF. CDR3 nucleotides: TGCGCCAGCAGCGGACAGGGGAACGAGCAGTACTTC. The chain combines TRBV10-1 with TRBJ2-7, with 9 bases fitting TRBD1. The V gene end was trimmed by 6 bases and the J gene end by 5 bases; junction bases not matched to a gene: 2. CDR3 length equals 12 residues. Germline CDR1 is WNHNN and CDR2 is SYGVQD (reference sequence).

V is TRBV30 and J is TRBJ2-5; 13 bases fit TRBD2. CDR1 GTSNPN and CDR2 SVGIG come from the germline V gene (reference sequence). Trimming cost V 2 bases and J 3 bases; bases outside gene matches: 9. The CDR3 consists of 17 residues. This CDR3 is CAWSNLGLAGVEETQYF. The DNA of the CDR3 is TGTGCCTGGAGTAACCTCGGACTAGCGGGAGTTGAAGAGACCCAGTACTTC.

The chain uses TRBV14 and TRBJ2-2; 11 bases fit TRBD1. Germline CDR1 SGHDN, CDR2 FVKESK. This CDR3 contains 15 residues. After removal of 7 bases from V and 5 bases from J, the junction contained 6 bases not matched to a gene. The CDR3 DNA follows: TGTGCCAGCACCAGGGACAGGGGGAGAACCGGGGAGCTGTTTTTT. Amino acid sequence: CASTRDRGRTGELFF.

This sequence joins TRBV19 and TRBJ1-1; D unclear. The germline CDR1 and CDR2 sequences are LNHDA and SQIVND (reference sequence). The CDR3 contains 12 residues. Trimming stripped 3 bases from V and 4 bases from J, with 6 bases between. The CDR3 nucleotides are TGTGCCAGTAGTATCCGGTTCACTGAAGCTTTCTTT. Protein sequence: CASSIRFTEAFF.

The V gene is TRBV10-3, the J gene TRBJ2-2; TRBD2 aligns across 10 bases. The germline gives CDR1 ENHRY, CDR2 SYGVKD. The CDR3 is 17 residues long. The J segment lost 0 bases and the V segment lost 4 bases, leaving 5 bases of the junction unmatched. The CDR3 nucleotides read TGTGCCATCAGTGTGTCTAGCGGGGGCACGAACACCGGGGAGCTGTTTTTT. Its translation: CAISVSSGGTNTGELFF.

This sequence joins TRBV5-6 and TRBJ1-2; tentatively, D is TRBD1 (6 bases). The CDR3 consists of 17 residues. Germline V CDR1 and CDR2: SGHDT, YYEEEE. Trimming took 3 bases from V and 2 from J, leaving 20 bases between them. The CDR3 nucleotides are TGTGCCAGCAGCTCCTTTGGCAGGCAGGGGTCCAACTATGGCTACACCTTC. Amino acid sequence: CASSSFGRQGSNYGYTF.

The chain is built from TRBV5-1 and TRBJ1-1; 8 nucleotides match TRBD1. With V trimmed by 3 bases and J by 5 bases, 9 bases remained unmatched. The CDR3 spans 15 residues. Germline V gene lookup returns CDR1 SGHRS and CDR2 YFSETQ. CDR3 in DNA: TGCGCCAGCAGCTCACGGACAGGGCCAGGTACTGAAGCTTTCTTT. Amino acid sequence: CASSSRTGPGTEAFF.

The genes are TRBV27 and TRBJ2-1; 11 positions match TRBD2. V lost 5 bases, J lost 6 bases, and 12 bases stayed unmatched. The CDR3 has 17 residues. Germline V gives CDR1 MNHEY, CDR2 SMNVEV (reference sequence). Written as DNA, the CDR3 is TGTGCCAGCAGTCGATTGATAGCGGGAGGGCCAAGCAATGAGCAGTTCTTC. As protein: CASSRLIAGGPSNEQFF.

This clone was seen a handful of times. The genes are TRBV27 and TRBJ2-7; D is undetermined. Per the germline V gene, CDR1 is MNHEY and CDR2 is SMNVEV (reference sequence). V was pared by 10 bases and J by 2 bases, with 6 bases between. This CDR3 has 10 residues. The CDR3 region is CATLAYEQYF. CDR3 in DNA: TGTGCCACCTTAGCCTACGAGCAGTACTTC.

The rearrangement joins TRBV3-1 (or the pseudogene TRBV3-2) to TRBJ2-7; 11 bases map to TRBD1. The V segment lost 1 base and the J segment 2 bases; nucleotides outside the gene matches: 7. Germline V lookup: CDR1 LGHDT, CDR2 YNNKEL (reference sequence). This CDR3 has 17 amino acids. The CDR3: CASSQGLGTGGTYEQYF. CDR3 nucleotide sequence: TGTGCCAGCAGCCAAGGATTGGGGACAGGGGGAACCTACGAGCAGTACTTC.

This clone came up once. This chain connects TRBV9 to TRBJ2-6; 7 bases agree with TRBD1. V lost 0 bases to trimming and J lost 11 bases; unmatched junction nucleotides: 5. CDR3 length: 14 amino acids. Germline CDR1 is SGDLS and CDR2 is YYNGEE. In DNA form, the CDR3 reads TGTGCCAGCAGCGTAGGGACAGGAATCCACGTCCTGACTTTC. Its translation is CASSVGTGIHVLTF.

The CDR3 loop is CAWSRGGNYEQYF. In DNA, the CDR3 is TGTGCCTGGAGTAGAGGCGGGAACTACGAGCAGTACTTC. The chain is built from TRBV30 and TRBJ2-7; D is perhaps TRBD2 (6 bases). This CDR3 has 13 residues. V was pared by 2 bases and J by 3 bases, with 11 bases between. Germline CDR1 and CDR2: GTSNPN and SVGIG (reference sequence).

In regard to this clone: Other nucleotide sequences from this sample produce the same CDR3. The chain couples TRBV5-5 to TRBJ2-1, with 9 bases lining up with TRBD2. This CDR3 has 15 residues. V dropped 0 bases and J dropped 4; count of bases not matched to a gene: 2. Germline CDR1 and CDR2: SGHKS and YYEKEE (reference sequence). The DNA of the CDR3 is TGTGCCAGCAGCTTGGTTCTAGCGGGGTACAATGAGCAGTTCTTC. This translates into CASSLVLAGYNEQFF.

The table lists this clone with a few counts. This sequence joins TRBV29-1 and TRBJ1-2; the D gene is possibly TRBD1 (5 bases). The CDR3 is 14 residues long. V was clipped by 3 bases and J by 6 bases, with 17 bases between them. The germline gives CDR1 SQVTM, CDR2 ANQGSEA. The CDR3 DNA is TGCAGCGTTGATAGGGGTGTGGAGGGGAATGGCTACACCTTC. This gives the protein CSVDRGVEGNGYTF.

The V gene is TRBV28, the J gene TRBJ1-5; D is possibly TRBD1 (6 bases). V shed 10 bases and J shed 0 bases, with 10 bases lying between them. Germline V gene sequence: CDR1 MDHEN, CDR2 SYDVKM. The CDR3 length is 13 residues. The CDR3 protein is CATTGDSNQPQHF. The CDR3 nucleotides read TGTGCCACGACAGGAGATAGCAATCAGCCCCAGCATTTT.